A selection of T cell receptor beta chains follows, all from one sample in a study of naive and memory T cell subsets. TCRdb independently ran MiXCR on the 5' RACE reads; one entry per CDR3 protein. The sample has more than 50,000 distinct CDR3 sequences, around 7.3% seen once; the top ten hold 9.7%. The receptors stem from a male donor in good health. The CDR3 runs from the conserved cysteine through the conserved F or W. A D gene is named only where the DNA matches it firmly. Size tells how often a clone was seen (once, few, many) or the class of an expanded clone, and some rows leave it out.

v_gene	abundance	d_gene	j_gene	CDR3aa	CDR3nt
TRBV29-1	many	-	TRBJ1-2	CSVETARDRGYTF	TGCAGCGTTGAAACCGCCCGGGACCGGGGCTACACCTTC
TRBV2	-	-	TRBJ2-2	CASSAESPTNTGELFF	TGTGCCAGCAGCGCCGAGAGCCCTACGAACACCGGGGAGCTGTTTTTT
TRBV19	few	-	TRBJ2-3	CASSILSVDIVGDTQYF	TGTGCCAGTAGTATATTGAGCGTCGACATAGTGGGGGATACGCAGTATTTT
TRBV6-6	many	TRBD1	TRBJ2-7	CASSSRDSRHEQYF	TGTGCCAGCAGTTCCCGGGACAGTAGACACGAGCAGTACTTC
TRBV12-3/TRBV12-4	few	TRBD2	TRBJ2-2	CASSSPTSGSPGELFF	TGTGCCAGCAGTTCCCCGACTAGCGGGAGCCCCGGGGAGCTGTTTTTT
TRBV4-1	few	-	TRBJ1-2	CASSQEGYLPGQSYGYTF	TGCGCCAGCAGCCAAGAGGGATATCTTCCGGGACAAAGCTATGGCTACACCTTC
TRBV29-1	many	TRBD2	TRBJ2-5	CSVEGRGLAGGLRTQYF	TGCAGCGTTGAGGGCCGAGGACTAGCCGGGGGGTTGAGGACCCAGTACTTC
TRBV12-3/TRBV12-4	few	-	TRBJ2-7	CASSLWGAQGEQYF	TGTGCCAGCAGTTTATGGGGGGCGCAGGGCGAGCAGTACTTC
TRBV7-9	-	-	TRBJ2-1	CASSVILADEQFF	TGTGCCAGCAGCGTAATACTAGCAGATGAGCAGTTCTTC
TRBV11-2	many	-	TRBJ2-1	CASSLDSGALAREQFF	TGTGCCAGCAGCTTAGATTCGGGGGCACTAGCCCGCGAGCAGTTCTTC
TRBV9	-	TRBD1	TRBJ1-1	CASSQDRNEPGTEAFF	TGTGCCAGCAGCCAGGACAGGAATGAACCGGGCACTGAAGCTTTCTTT
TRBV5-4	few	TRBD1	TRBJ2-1	CASSLAGQHYNEQFF	TGTGCCAGCAGCTTGGCGGGACAGCACTACAATGAGCAGTTCTTC
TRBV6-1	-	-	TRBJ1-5	CASEQMGHSFYSNQPQHF	TGTGCCAGCGAGCAGATGGGACATTCTTTTTATAGCAATCAGCCCCAGCATTTT
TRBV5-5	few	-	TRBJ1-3	CASSLGGSGNTIYF	TGTGCCAGCAGCTTGGGGGGCTCTGGAAACACCATATATTTT
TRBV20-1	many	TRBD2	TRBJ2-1	CSARSPGLAFGEQFF	TGCAGTGCTAGATCTCCGGGACTAGCGTTTGGTGAGCAGTTCTTC